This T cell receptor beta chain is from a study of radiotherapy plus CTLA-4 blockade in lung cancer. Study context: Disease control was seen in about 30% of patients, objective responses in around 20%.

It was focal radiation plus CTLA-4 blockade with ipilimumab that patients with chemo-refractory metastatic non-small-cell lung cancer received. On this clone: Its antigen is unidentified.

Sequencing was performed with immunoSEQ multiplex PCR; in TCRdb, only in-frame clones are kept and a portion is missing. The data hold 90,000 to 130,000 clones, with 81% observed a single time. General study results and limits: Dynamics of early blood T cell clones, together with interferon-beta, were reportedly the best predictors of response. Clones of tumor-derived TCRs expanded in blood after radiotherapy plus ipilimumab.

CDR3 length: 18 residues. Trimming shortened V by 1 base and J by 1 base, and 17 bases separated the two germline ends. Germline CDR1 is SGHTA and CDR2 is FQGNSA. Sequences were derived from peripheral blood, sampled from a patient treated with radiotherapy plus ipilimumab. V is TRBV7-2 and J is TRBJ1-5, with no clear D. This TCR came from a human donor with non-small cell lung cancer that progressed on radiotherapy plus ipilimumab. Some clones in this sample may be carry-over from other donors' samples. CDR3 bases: TGTGCCAGCAGCTTAGTACACGGAGGGTTTGGAAGCAATCAGCCCCAGCATTTT. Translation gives CASSLVHGGFGSNQPQHF.